The 29 T cell receptor beta chains below come from one sample, sequenced in a study of blood T cells in healthy people across ages. PCR was performed a second time for about 7 to 12 cycles using a sample-barcoded 5' primer and a J-beta primer mix. TCRdb re-called the 5' RACE reads through MiXCR, storing one row per CDR3 protein. Here the sample spans 800,000 to 950,000 distinct CDR3 sequences, 25% to 35% being singletons. The sample was also linked to a second study, of T cells of mothers and their children.

The sample taken for sequencing was blood. Receptors were obtained from a woman in her forties in good health.

This rearrangement joins TRBV5-1 to TRBJ2-5; D is possibly TRBD1 (5 bases). Trimming removed 3 bases from V and 5 bases from J, with 14 bases in between. The germline gives CDR1 SGHRS, CDR2 YFSETQ. CDR3 length: 14 amino acids. This CDR3 reads CASSSIPGSETQYF. The CDR3 DNA reads as TGCGCCAGCAGCTCGATTCCAGGGTCGGAGACCCAGTACTTC. Based on the CDR3 plus reference TRBV5-1 and TRBJ2-5, the full variable domain is KAGVTQTPRYLIKTRGQQVTLSCSPISGHRSVSWYQQTPGQGLQFLFEYFSETQRNKGNFPGRFSGRQFSNSRSEMNVSTLELGDSALYLCASSSIPGSETQYFGPGTRLLVL.

This clonotype appeared a few times. The chain has TRBV20-1 and TRBJ1-2; D not certain. From germline, CDR1 is DFQATT and CDR2 SNEGSKA (reference sequence). Trimming removed 2 bases at V and 6 bases at J, with 7 bases between. The CDR3 is 11 residues long. The CDR3 protein is CSARWENGYTF. DNA for the CDR3: TGCAGTGCTAGATGGGAAAATGGCTACACCTTC.

This clonotype came up many times. The chain joins TRBV12-3 or TRBV12-4 to TRBJ2-3; 8 bases are shared with TRBD2. This CDR3 is built from 15 residues. V dropped 3 bases and J dropped 0; count of bases not matched to a gene: 2. The CDR3 region has the DNA TGTGCCAGCAGTTTCGAGCGGGGGAGCACAGATACGCAGTATTTT. This encodes CASSFERGSTDTQYF.

A remark on this clonotype: A much larger clone lies a single base off, so this may be a read error. V is TRBV7-2 and J is TRBJ2-1, with a possible D match to TRBD2 (5 bases). CDR3 length equals 18 residues. CDR1 and CDR2 (germline): SGHTA, FQGNSA. The CDR3 nucleotides read TGTGCCAGCAGCCCAACTGGAGGTAGGGCGGGCTCCTACGATGAGCAGTTCTTC. Its translation is CASSPTGGRAGSYDEQFF. Using reference TRBV7-2 and TRBJ2-1 for the parts outside the CDR3, the full variable domain is GAGVSQSPSNKVTEKGKDVELRCDPISGHTALYWYRQSLGQGLEFLIYFQGNSAPDKSGLPSDRFSAERTGGSVSTLTIQRTQQEDSAVYLCASSPTGGRAGSYDEQFFGPGTRLTVL.

The chain has TRBV11-2 and TRBJ1-2; D remains unclear. Germline CDR1 is SGHAT and CDR2 is FQNNGV. Trimming took 4 bases from V and 5 from J, leaving 11 bases between them. This CDR3 region has 13 residues. CDR3 in amino acids: CASSSAYLYGYTF. CDR3 coding DNA: TGTGCCAGCAGCTCCGCTTACCTTTATGGCTACACCTTC.

This clonotype has a handful of counts. V usage is TRBV18 and J usage is TRBJ1-5, with 7 bases identical to TRBD1. The length of the CDR3 is 14 residues. The ends lost 5 bases at V and 3 bases at J; junction bases unmatched: 4. Germline CDR1 reads KGHSH; CDR2 reads LQKENI. Here the CDR3 reads CASSAGQYNQPQHF. CDR3 DNA: TGTGCCAGCTCAGCGGGACAGTACAATCAGCCCCAGCATTTT.

The chain employs TRBV19 and TRBJ1-2, with a tentative D call TRBD1 (6 bases). Germline V gene data show CDR1 as LNHDA and CDR2 as SQIVND (reference sequence). The V end was cut by 5 bases, the J end by 7 bases, with 20 bases between. The CDR3 is 15 residues long. The CDR3 DNA reads TGTGCCAGTAGTGGAGGAGACAGGTACGGGAGTGGCTACACCTTC. Protein: CASSGGDRYGSGYTF.

V is TRBV12-5 and J is TRBJ1-5; TRBD1 is a possible D gene (6 bases). Looked up from germline, CDR1 is LGHNT and CDR2 is FRNRAP. V was shortened by 0 bases and J by 2 bases, with 11 bases between the two germline ends. CDR3 length: 16 amino acids. CDR3 sequence reads: CASGLVMGAGNQPQHF. CDR3 sequence (DNA): TGTGCTAGTGGTTTGGTAATGGGGGCCGGCAATCAGCCCCAGCATTTT.

This clonotype was seen just once. A junction end diverges from the germline sequence, so it may reflect a read error. The rearrangement links TRBV18 to TRBJ2-1; the D is unclear. The CDR3 runs to 16 residues. Germline CDR1 and CDR2: KGHSH and LQKENI. The CDR3: CASSPPYGKAYSEQFF. The CDR3 nucleotides read TGTGCCAGCTCACCACCTTACGGAAAAGCCTACAGTGAGCAGTTCTTC.

This clonotype occurred many times. V gene TRBV20-1 combines with J gene TRBJ2-7; D might be TRBD1 (6 bases). CDR1 is DFQATT and CDR2 is SNEGSKA in the germline V gene (reference sequence). CDR3 length: 14 residues. The V and J ends lost 1 base and 2 bases respectively, with 12 bases between them. This CDR3 reads CSARAAGVTYEQYF. CDR3 coding DNA: TGCAGTGCTAGAGCGGCAGGGGTTACCTACGAGCAGTACTTC.

The chain uses TRBV5-1 and TRBJ2-2; tentatively, D is TRBD2 (6 bases). The CDR3 loop spans 14 amino acids. Germline CDR1 is SGHRS and CDR2 is YFSETQ. The V gene lost 7 bases and the J gene lost 0 bases, with 10 bases spanning the gap. The CDR3 reads CASFGGSNTGELFF. DNA of the CDR3: TGCGCCAGCTTCGGGGGTTCGAACACCGGGGAGCTGTTTTTT.

This clonotype was seen only a few times. This chain uses TRBV4-3 with TRBJ1-5, with 7 bases matching TRBD1. V lost 0 bases, J lost 5 bases, and 4 bases stayed unmatched. This CDR3 region has 15 residues. Looked up from germline, CDR1 is LGHNA and CDR2 is YSLEER. CDR3 residues: CASSQDGRGDQPQHF. DNA of the CDR3: TGCGCCAGCAGCCAAGATGGCAGGGGGGATCAGCCCCAGCATTTT.

This clonotype came up many times. The chain employs TRBV4-1 and TRBJ2-5; D possibly corresponds to TRBD2 (6 bases). The germline V gene has CDR1 MGHRA and CDR2 YSYEKL. V lost 1 base to trimming and J lost 4 bases, with 19 bases between them. The CDR3 totals 17 residues. Here the CDR3 reads CASSQGGFILARETQYF. The DNA of the CDR3 is TGCGCCAGCAGCCAAGGTGGATTTATACTAGCTAGAGAGACCCAGTACTTC.

V gene TRBV7-2 combines with J gene TRBJ2-3, with TRBD2 identical over 7 bases. CDR1 and CDR2 (germline): SGHTA, FQGNSA. The CDR3 contains 17 residues. The ends lost 7 bases at V and 1 base at J; junction bases unmatched: 14. This CDR3 is CASTLPEGLTGTDTQYF. CDR3 DNA: TGTGCCAGCACCCTCCCCGAGGGACTAACTGGCACAGATACGCAGTATTTT.

This clonotype appeared a few times. The chain has TRBV12-3 or TRBV12-4 and TRBJ2-5; D possibly corresponds to TRBD1 (6 bases). CDR3 length equals 14 residues. The V gene lost 6 bases and the J gene lost 0 bases, with 11 bases spanning the gap. The CDR3: CASSPGAYQETQYF. CDR3 nucleotide sequence: TGTGCCAGCAGCCCAGGGGCGTACCAAGAGACCCAGTACTTC.

The V and J genes are TRBV7-9 and TRBJ2-7; D gene uncertain. There are 14 residues in the CDR3. Trimming cost V 4 bases and J 1 base, with 11 bases left between them. CDR1 SEHNR and CDR2 FQNEAQ come from the germline V gene (reference sequence). This CDR3 reads CASSSDTRSYEQYF. The CDR3 nucleotides read TGTGCCAGCAGCTCTGACACTCGGTCCTACGAGCAGTACTTC.

This clonotype has at least ten counts. The V gene is TRBV4-2, the J gene TRBJ1-5; a possible D gene is TRBD1 (5 bases). This CDR3 comprises 14 residues. The germline V gene has CDR1 LGHNA and CDR2 YNFKEQ. V was trimmed by 1 base and J by 1 base, leaving 5 bases between them. The CDR3 bases are TGTGCCAGCAGCCAAGGGGACAGCAATCAGCCCCAGCATTTT. Translating it yields CASSQGDSNQPQHF.

A few counts support this clonotype. The V and J genes are TRBV9 and TRBJ2-1, with 11 nucleotides matching TRBD2. The germline V gene has CDR1 SGDLS and CDR2 YYNGEE. V trimming: 6 bases; J trimming: 4 bases; junction bases outside the gene matches: 9. The CDR3 has 16 residues. Here the CDR3 reads CASNSGGVTGYNEQFF. The CDR3 bases are TGTGCCAGCAATAGCGGGGGGGTTACTGGGTACAATGAGCAGTTCTTC.

In this sample, this clonotype turned up a few times. This chain connects TRBV7-2 to TRBJ2-2, with D possibly matching TRBD2 (6 bases). Per germline, CDR1 SGHTA and CDR2 FQGNSA. The CDR3 length is 20 residues. Trimming shortened V by 5 bases and J by 1 base, and 26 bases separated the two germline ends. The DNA for the CDR3 is TGTGCCAGCAGCCGAGGTCGGGGGAATTACTTACCTCTGAACACCGGGGAGCTGTTTTTT. This encodes CASSRGRGNYLPLNTGELFF.

This rearrangement joins TRBV5-1 to TRBJ1-3; D is unresolved. Between the trimmed V and J ends, which lost 2 bases and 2 bases, there was a span of 14 bases. The CDR3 contains 16 residues. Germline CDR1 SGHRS, CDR2 YFSETQ. The CDR3, as DNA: TGCGCCAGCAGCTTAGGACGGATTGGGACTGGAAACACCATATATTTT. This encodes CASSLGRIGTGNTIYF.

The chain uses TRBV6-1 and TRBJ1-1; no clear D. The CDR3 is 15 amino acids. V was pared by 5 bases and J by 1 base, with 14 bases between. Germline lookup yields CDR1 MNHNS and CDR2 SASEGT. This chain's CDR3 is CASSPGRAPNTEAFF. DNA of the CDR3: TGTGCCAGCAGTCCCGGAAGGGCCCCGAACACTGAAGCTTTCTTT.

The V gene is TRBV5-1, the J gene TRBJ2-7, with D maybe TRBD1 (5 bases). The CDR3 spans 13 residues. Germline assignment: CDR1 SGHRS and CDR2 YFSETQ. V dropped 4 bases and J dropped 3 bases, with 11 bases sitting between them. CDR3 sequence (DNA): TGCGCCAGCAGCGGGGCAGGGTACTACGAGCAGTACTTC. Protein: CASSGAGYYEQYF.

This clonotype has only a few counts. The CDR3 DNA follows: TGCGCCAGCAGCCAATTAGCTGACAGGGGTGACTATGGCTACACCTTC. Protein sequence: CASSQLADRGDYGYTF. The chain recombines TRBV4-1 with TRBJ1-2; 8 nucleotides line up with TRBD1. The CDR3 totals 16 residues. V trimming: 2 bases; J trimming: 3 bases; junction bases outside the gene matches: 8. Germline assignment: CDR1 MGHRA and CDR2 YSYEKL.

This clonotype came up many times. This chain links TRBV7-2 with TRBJ2-1; 7 bases agree with TRBD1. Germline V gene lookup returns CDR1 SGHTA and CDR2 FQGNSA. The CDR3 has 16 residues. With 5 bases clipped from V and 1 base from J, the junction kept 8 bases outside the gene matches. CDR3 sequence (DNA): TGTGCCAGCAGCACCGTAGGGGGCAAGTCCTACAATGAGCAGTTCTTC. This codes for CASSTVGGKSYNEQFF.

The sample holds one count of this clonotype. The chain has TRBV18 and TRBJ2-1, with D hard to call. The germline V gene encodes CDR1 KGHSH and CDR2 LQKENI. V was pared by 2 bases and J by 9 bases, with 17 bases between. The CDR3 has 15 residues. Here the CDR3 DNA reads TGTGCCAGCTCACCAATGGTGCATTTGGGCAGTGAGCAGTTCTTC. Its translation: CASSPMVHLGSEQFF.

This clonotype was picked up a small number of times. The rearrangement uses TRBV24-1 and TRBJ2-1; D is possibly TRBD2 (5 bases). The CDR3 is made up of 13 amino acids. The V end lost 2 bases, the J end lost 6 bases, and 7 bases lay between the germline ends. Germline V lookup: CDR1 KGHDR, CDR2 SFDVKD. The DNA of the CDR3 is TGTGCCACCAGTGATTCGGGGTTCAATGAGCAGTTCTTC. Protein product: CATSDSGFNEQFF.

A few counts support this clonotype. This sequence joins TRBV9 and TRBJ2-1, with a weak D call TRBD1 (7 bases). The CDR3 totals 17 residues. V was clipped by 2 bases and J by 3 bases, with 18 bases between them. Per germline, CDR1 SGDLS and CDR2 YYNGEE. The CDR3 sequence: CASSVLTRGEGYNEQFF. Written as DNA, the CDR3 is TGTGCCAGCAGCGTTCTAACCAGGGGGGAAGGCTACAATGAGCAGTTCTTC.

A word on this clonotype: A much larger clone lies one base from this, so it may be a read error. This sequence joins TRBV20-1 and TRBJ2-5, with 7 bases matching TRBD1. The CDR3 runs to 13 residues. V was pared by 3 bases and J by 6 bases, with 7 bases of the junction left unmatched. Germline V gene lookup returns CDR1 DFQATT and CDR2 SNEGSKA (reference sequence). CDR3 sequence reads: CSARTSTGKTQYF. DNA for the CDR3: TGCAGTGCTAGGACTTCGACAGGGAAGACCCAGTACTTC.

Regarding this clonotype: A much larger clone lies a single base off, so this may be a read error. The chain carries TRBV7-8 and TRBJ2-7, with D possibly being TRBD2 (7 bases). Germline-derived CDR1 and CDR2 are SGHVS and FQNEAQ. The CDR3 sequence is 17 residues long. V was trimmed by 5 bases and J by 3 bases, leaving 23 bases between them. The CDR3 DNA reads TGTGCCAGCAGCCCCAACCCGGCTGGCGGGGGCCTCTACGAGCAGTACTTC. This translates into CASSPNPAGGGLYEQYF.